A single sample is the source of the 12 T cell receptor beta chains below, sequenced in a study of cytomegalovirus exposure and HLA in healthy donors. The PCR had 60 Vbeta and 13 Jbeta primers. Sequencing was performed with immunoSEQ multiplex PCR; in TCRdb, only in-frame clones are kept and a portion is missing. Its clone listing holds 110,000 to 150,000 clones. The sample taken for sequencing was PBMCs. The source is a man in his forties in good health and CMV-seronegative.

The gene calls are TRBV7-3 and TRBJ2-1; no definite D call. V lost 3 bases and J 0 bases, leaving 12 bases between the germline ends. Germline V gene lookup returns CDR1 SGHTA and CDR2 FQGTGA. This CDR3 contains 16 residues. The CDR3 region is CASSFQAGSSYNEQFF. The CDR3 DNA is TGTGCCAGCAGCTTTCAGGCCGGTTCCTCCTACAATGAGCAGTTCTTC.

This chain links TRBV19 with TRBJ2-7; 9 positions match TRBD2. This CDR3 contains 16 residues. J was trimmed by 2 bases and V by 1 base; bases with no gene match: 6. Germline V CDR1 and CDR2: LNHDA, SQIVND (reference sequence). The CDR3 sequence: CASSIGASGAAYEQYF. In DNA form, the CDR3 reads TGTGCCAGTAGTATAGGGGCTAGCGGGGCGGCCTACGAGCAGTACTTC.

The CDR3 bases are TGTGCCAGCAGTGAAGCTCCCAGGGCTACCGGGGAGCTGTTTTTT. It encodes CASSEAPRATGELFF. The J gene is TRBJ2-2, the V gene TRBV6-1; TRBD1 is a possible D gene (5 bases). The CDR3 has 15 amino acids. Trimming stripped 0 bases from V and 5 bases from J, with 10 bases between. Germline V gives CDR1 MNHNS, CDR2 SASEGT.

This rearrangement joins TRBV9 to TRBJ1-2; no definite D call. Trimming removed 2 bases at V and 1 base at J, with 6 bases between. This CDR3 is 13 amino acids long. The V gene's germline CDR1 is SGDLS and CDR2 YYNGEE. The CDR3 is CASSVRINYGYTF. CDR3 bases: TGTGCCAGCAGCGTCAGGATTAACTATGGCTACACCTTC. The full variable domain, with the rest looked up from reference TRBV9 and TRBJ1-2, is DSGVTQTPKHLITATGQRVTLRCSPRSGDLSVYWYQQSLDQGLQFLIQYYNGEERAKGNILERFSAQQFPDLHSELNLSSLELGDSALYFCASSVRINYGYTFGSGTRLTVV.

The gene calls are TRBV28 and TRBJ2-7; tentatively, D is TRBD1 (6 bases). The V gene lost 2 bases and the J gene lost 3 bases, with 11 bases spanning the gap. This CDR3 comprises 14 residues. The V gene's germline CDR1 is MDHEN and CDR2 SYDVKM. The DNA for the CDR3 is TGTGCCAGCAGTTTAAGGACAGTGATCTACGAGCAGTACTTC. Translated: CASSLRTVIYEQYF. The full variable domain, with the rest looked up from reference TRBV28 and TRBJ2-7, is DVKVTQSSRYLVKRTGEKVFLECVQDMDHENMFWYRQDPGLGLRLIYFSYDVKMKEKGDIPEGYSVSREKKERFSLILESASTNQTSMYLCASSLRTVIYEQYFGPGTRLTVT.

The V and J genes are TRBV19 and TRBJ2-5, with a weak D call TRBD2 (6 bases). The CDR3 is 13 amino acids. The V gene's germline CDR1 is LNHDA and CDR2 SQIVND (reference sequence). The V and J ends lost 5 bases and 3 bases respectively, with 10 bases between them. The CDR3: CASSSWTKETQYF. In DNA form, the CDR3 reads TGTGCCAGTAGTTCTTGGACTAAAGAGACCCAGTACTTC.

The chain has TRBV7-2 and TRBJ2-4, with a possible D match to TRBD2 (5 bases). This CDR3 comprises 16 residues. V shed 4 bases and J shed 2 bases, with 15 bases lying between them. Germline loops: CDR1 SGHTA, CDR2 FQGNSA. The CDR3 loop is CASSSGPTGSKNIQYF. The CDR3 bases are TGTGCCAGCAGCTCCGGCCCGACGGGGTCCAAAAACATTCAGTACTTC.

The genes are TRBV5-1 and TRBJ2-7; D is uncertain. The germline gives CDR1 SGHRS, CDR2 YFSETQ. Trimming left V 0 bases short and J 4 bases short, with 14 bases between. The CDR3 runs to 15 residues. The CDR3 is CASSLGGFDLYEQYF. The CDR3 DNA reads as TGCGCCAGCAGCTTGGGAGGTTTTGATTTGTACGAGCAGTACTTC.

The chain uses TRBV9 and TRBJ2-7; 11 bases align to TRBD1. CDR3 size: 15 residues. V shed 7 bases and J 3 bases; nucleotides not matched to a gene: 9. In germline, CDR1 is SGDLS, CDR2 YYNGEE. CDR3: CASGRSGTGGYEQYF. Here the CDR3 DNA reads TGTGCCAGCGGAAGGAGCGGGACAGGGGGCTACGAGCAGTACTTC. Supplemented by reference TRBV9 and TRBJ2-7, the full variable domain reads DSGVTQTPKHLITATGQRVTLRCSPRSGDLSVYWYQQSLDQGLQFLIQYYNGEERAKGNILERFSAQQFPDLHSELNLSSLELGDSALYFCASGRSGTGGYEQYFGPGTRLTVT.

The J gene is TRBJ1-4, the V gene TRBV28; possible D gene TRBD1, 5 bases. CDR1 MDHEN and CDR2 SYDVKM come from the germline V gene. V dropped 7 bases and J dropped 0 bases, with 9 bases sitting between them. The CDR3 is made up of 14 amino acids. The CDR3 loop is CASIGGATNEKLFF. The CDR3 region has the DNA TGTGCCAGCATCGGGGGGGCAACTAATGAAAAACTGTTTTTT.

This rearrangement joins TRBV20-1 to TRBJ2-7; D possibly corresponds to TRBD1 (6 bases). The CDR3 totals 10 residues. Germline loops: CDR1 DFQATT, CDR2 SNEGSKA (reference sequence). V lost 5 bases, J lost 4 bases, and 6 bases lay in between. The CDR3 sequence is CSADRYEQYF. The CDR3 nucleotides are TGCAGTGCTGACAGGTACGAGCAGTACTTC.

This chain joins TRBV9 and TRBJ2-1, with D unclear. The germline gives CDR1 SGDLS, CDR2 YYNGEE. Trimming left V 3 bases short and J 6 bases short, with 16 bases between. CDR3 length equals 15 residues. The CDR3 coding sequence is TGTGCCAGCAGCGGCGCCGGGTTGTTAGGCAATGAGCAGTTCTTC. Translation: CASSGAGLLGNEQFF.